Shown below are 10 T cell receptor beta chains from a single sample sequenced in a study of shared clonotypes between healthy human individuals. Only in-frame clones appear in the TCRdb table, and some are missing; sequencing was by immunoSEQ multiplex PCR. The table has some 2 million clones, roughly 94% seen once. Sequencing input: naive CD4+ T cells sorted from blood. Subset indicated: CD45RA+ positively selected. These receptors originate from a man younger than 30 in good health.

The chain recombines TRBV4-3 with TRBJ1-6; D unclear. V was shortened by 0 bases and J by 10 bases, with 13 bases between the two germline ends. Germline V CDR1 and CDR2: LGHNA, YSLEER. There are 15 residues in the CDR3. CDR3 region: CASSQDRNGKSPLHF. CDR3 nucleotide sequence: TGCGCCAGCAGCCAAGATCGGAACGGAAAATCACCCCTCCACTTT.

The V gene is TRBV27, the J gene TRBJ1-1; D is uncertain. CDR3 size: 14 residues. Looked up from germline, CDR1 is MNHEY and CDR2 is SMNVEV (reference sequence). The germline V and J ends were trimmed by 5 bases and 1 base, with 11 bases remaining between them. The CDR3 is CASSHSYRNTEAFF. Written as DNA, the CDR3 is TGTGCCAGCAGTCACTCATACAGGAACACTGAAGCTTTCTTT.

This clone was seen once. At the DNA level, this CDR3 is encoded by other sequences in the same sample as well. V is TRBV14 and J is TRBJ2-1; 7 nucleotides line up with TRBD2. The germline gives CDR1 SGHDN, CDR2 FVKESK. The length of the CDR3 is 14 residues. V lost 4 bases and J lost 3; bases outside the gene matches: 3. In nucleotides, the CDR3 is TGTGCCAGCAGCCCCACGGGAGGCTACAATGAGCAGTTCTTC. Its protein is CASSPTGGYNEQFF.

The count of this clone is one. The V gene is TRBV9, the J gene TRBJ2-7; 11 positions match TRBD2. Trimming removed 3 bases from V and 5 bases from J; junction bases left unmatched: 10. CDR1 is SGDLS, CDR2 YYNGEE, per germline. The CDR3 covers 16 residues. The CDR3 protein is CASSEGLAVSTHEQYF. CDR3 DNA sequence: TGTGCCAGCAGCGAGGGACTAGCGGTCTCGACGCACGAGCAGTACTTC. The whole variable domain, remainder taken from reference TRBV9 and TRBJ2-7, is DSGVTQTPKHLITATGQRVTLRCSPRSGDLSVYWYQQSLDQGLQFLIQYYNGEERAKGNILERFSAQQFPDLHSELNLSSLELGDSALYFCASSEGLAVSTHEQYFGPGTRLTVT.

The V gene is TRBV4-1, the J gene TRBJ2-7; D unclear. V lost 1 base, J lost 2 bases, and 12 bases lay in between. Germline values: CDR1 MGHRA, CDR2 YSYEKL. The CDR3 length is 15 residues. CDR3 coding DNA: TGCGCCAGCAGCCAAGTTTTAACTGATACCTACGAGCAGTACTTC. Translation: CASSQVLTDTYEQYF.

This clone was seen more than once but under ten times. Other DNA sequences in this sample translate to the same CDR3. The chain has TRBV19 and TRBJ1-5; the D is unclear. The germline V and J ends were trimmed by 3 bases and 1 base, with 7 bases remaining between them. The CDR3 consists of 14 residues. From germline, CDR1 is LNHDA and CDR2 SQIVND (reference sequence). DNA for the CDR3: TGTGCCAGTAGTATCCGTGGGAGCAATCAGCCCCAGCATTTT. Residues: CASSIRGSNQPQHF. Based on the CDR3 plus reference TRBV19 and TRBJ1-5, the full variable domain is DGGITQSPKYLFRKEGQNVTLSCEQNLNHDAMYWYRQDPGQGLRLIYYSQIVNDFQKGDIAEGYSVSREKKESFPLTVTSAQKNPTAFYLCASSIRGSNQPQHFGDGTRLSIL.

The genes are TRBV9 and TRBJ1-5; TRBD1 might be the D (6 bases). Looked up from germline, CDR1 is SGDLS and CDR2 is YYNGEE. V lost 0 bases to trimming and J lost 7 bases, with 11 bases between them. The CDR3 loop spans 14 amino acids. For the CDR3, the DNA is TGTGCCAGCAGCGTAGCGGATAGGGGGCAGCCCCAGCATTTT. Its translation is CASSVADRGQPQHF.

About this clone itself: Other DNA sequences in the same sample also yield this CDR3. The rearrangement uses TRBV18 and TRBJ1-5; no clear D. Trimming took 3 bases from V and 4 from J, leaving 7 bases between them. The CDR3 is made up of 13 amino acids. Germline V gene lookup returns CDR1 KGHSH and CDR2 LQKENI. DNA of the CDR3: TGTGCCAGCTCACCGGACGGGAATCAGCCCCAGCATTTT. Translated: CASSPDGNQPQHF.

The chain is built from TRBV6-5 and TRBJ2-5; 13 nucleotides match TRBD2. The V segment lost 4 bases and the J segment 5 bases; nucleotides outside the gene matches: 4. The length of the CDR3 is 15 residues. Germline V CDR1 and CDR2: MNHEY, SVGAGI. CDR3 protein: CASSSGLAGKETQYF. The CDR3 region has the DNA TGTGCCAGCAGTTCGGGACTAGCGGGGAAGGAGACCCAGTACTTC.

The V and J genes are TRBV5-1 and TRBJ2-7, with 7 bases identical to TRBD2. The CDR3 spans 14 residues. Germline V CDR1 and CDR2: SGHRS, YFSETQ. V trimming: 0 bases; J trimming: 6 bases; junction bases outside the gene matches: 6. DNA for the CDR3: TGCGCCAGCAGCTTGGCCTCGCGGGGGATCGAGCAGTACTTC. Translated: CASSLASRGIEQYF.